This TCR beta chain was recorded in a study of monozygotic twins with inflammatory bowel disease. The study's findings and limits: Patient-specific immunosuppressive treatments may have made repertoires more variable. No difference was seen in repertoire similarity between concordant and discordant twins, possibly from limited power. Fewer clonotypes were shared with others by IBD patients than by healthy twins, especially with disease activity.

This CDR3 contains 14 residues. Per the germline V gene, CDR1 is DFQATT and CDR2 is SNEGSKA (reference sequence). Comment on this clonotype: The antigen remains undetermined.

TCRdb re-called the 5' RACE reads; one entry per CDR3 protein, DNA not given. This listing includes 300,000 to 400,000 distinct CDR3 sequences. This clonotype originated in a human donor with ulcerative colitis or Crohn's disease, or a healthy co-twin of an affected twin (not recorded which). Input material: blood. V usage is TRBV20-1 and J usage is TRBJ2-7; the TCRdb call, TRBD1, lacks DNA for checking. CDR3 protein: CSARETGGRYEQYF.